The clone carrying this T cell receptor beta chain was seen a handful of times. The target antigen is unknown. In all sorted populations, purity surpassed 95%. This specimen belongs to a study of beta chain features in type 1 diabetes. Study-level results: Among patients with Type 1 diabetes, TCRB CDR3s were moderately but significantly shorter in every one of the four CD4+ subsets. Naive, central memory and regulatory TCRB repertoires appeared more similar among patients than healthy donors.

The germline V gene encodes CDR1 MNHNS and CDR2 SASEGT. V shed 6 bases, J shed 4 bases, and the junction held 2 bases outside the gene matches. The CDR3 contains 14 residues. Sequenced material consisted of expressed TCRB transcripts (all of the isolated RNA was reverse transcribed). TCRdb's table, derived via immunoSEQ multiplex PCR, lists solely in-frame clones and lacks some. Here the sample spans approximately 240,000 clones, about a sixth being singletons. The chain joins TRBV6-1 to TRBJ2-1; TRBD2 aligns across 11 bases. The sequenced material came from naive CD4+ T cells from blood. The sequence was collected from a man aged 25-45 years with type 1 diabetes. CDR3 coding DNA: TGTGCCAGCAGGAGACTAGCGGGATACAATGAGCAGTTCTTC. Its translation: CASRRLAGYNEQFF.